This TCR beta chain was retrieved from a study of T-cell memory formation after mild COVID-19. One entry per CDR3 protein results from TCRdb running MiXCR on the 5' RACE reads. The sample lists roughly 550,000 distinct CDR3 sequences, roughly 22% occurring once. This clonotype was counted only a few times. V lost 1 base and J 2 bases, leaving 13 bases between the germline ends. Germline values: CDR1 SGHTA, CDR2 FQGNSA. This CDR3 contains 16 residues. The source material was PBMCs or a T cell subset sorted from them (not recorded which). The receptor's source is an adult woman who had mild COVID-19 (a few samples of this study predate the infection). Cell type and time point are not known. This rearrangement joins TRBV7-2 to TRBJ2-3; no clear D. For the CDR3, the DNA is TGTGCCAGCAGCTTAGACGCGGTGATCCCCACAGATACGCAGTATTTT. It specifies CASSLDAVIPTDTQYF.